Sequencing of this T cell receptor beta chain was carried out in a study of beta chain features in type 1 diabetes. The sequenced template was cDNA made from the entire isolated RNA. Libraries were prepared by immunoSEQ multiplex PCR; TCRdb keeps only in-frame clonotypes and omits some of them. The sample lists fewer than 200,000 clones, about 13% seen once, with less than 0.7% in the top ten. This clone was counted between two and nine times. The antigen is undetermined. Sorting with CD45RO/CCR7/CD25/CD127/CD95/CD27 yielded naive, central memory, regulatory and stem-like memory CD4+ cells. Study conclusions and caveats: Compared to healthy donors, patients appeared to have naive, central memory and Treg TCRB repertoires that were more alike.

Sample: central memory CD4+ T cells from blood. This receptor was taken from a woman under 30 in good health.

The CDR3 region has the DNA TGCGCCAGCAGGACTATCGATATGGGGTTACTTATGAACACTGAAGCTTTCTTT. This encodes CASRTIDMGLLMNTEAFF. The gene calls are TRBV4-1 and TRBJ1-1; no clear D. Trimming took off 6 bases at V and 0 bases at J, with 23 bases between the two ends. Germline V CDR1 and CDR2: MGHRA, YSYEKL. CDR3 length: 18 residues.